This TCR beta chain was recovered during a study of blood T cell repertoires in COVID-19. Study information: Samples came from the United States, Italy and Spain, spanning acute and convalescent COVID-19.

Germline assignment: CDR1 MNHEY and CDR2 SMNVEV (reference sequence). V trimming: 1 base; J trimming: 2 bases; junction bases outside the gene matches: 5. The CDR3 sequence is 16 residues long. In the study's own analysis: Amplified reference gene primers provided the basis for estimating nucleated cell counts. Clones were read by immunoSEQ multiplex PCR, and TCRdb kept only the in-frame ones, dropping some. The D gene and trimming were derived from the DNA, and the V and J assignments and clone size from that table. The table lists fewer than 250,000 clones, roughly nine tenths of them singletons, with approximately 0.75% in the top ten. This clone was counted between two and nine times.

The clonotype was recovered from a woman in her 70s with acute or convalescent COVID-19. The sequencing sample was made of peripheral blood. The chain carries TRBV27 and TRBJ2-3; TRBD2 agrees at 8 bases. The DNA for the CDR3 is TGTGCCAGCAGTTTATGGAGCGGGGGATACACAGATACGCAGTATTTT. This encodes CASSLWSGGYTDTQYF.